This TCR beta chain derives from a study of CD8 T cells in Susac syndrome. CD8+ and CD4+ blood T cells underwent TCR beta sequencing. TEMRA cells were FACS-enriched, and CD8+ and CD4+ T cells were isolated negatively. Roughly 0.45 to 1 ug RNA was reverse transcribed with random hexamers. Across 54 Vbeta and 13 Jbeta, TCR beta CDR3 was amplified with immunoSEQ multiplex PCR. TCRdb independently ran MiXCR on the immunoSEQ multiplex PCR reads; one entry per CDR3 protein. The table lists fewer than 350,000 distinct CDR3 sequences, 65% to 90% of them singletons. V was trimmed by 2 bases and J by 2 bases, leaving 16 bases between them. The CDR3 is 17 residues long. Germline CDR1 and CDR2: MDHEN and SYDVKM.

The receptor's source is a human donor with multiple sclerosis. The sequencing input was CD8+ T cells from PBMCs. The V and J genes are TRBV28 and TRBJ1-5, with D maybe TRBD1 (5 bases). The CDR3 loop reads CASSLGSGWGGNQPQHF. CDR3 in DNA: TGTGCCAGCAGTTTAGGTTCAGGGTGGGGCGGCAATCAGCCCCAGCATTTT.